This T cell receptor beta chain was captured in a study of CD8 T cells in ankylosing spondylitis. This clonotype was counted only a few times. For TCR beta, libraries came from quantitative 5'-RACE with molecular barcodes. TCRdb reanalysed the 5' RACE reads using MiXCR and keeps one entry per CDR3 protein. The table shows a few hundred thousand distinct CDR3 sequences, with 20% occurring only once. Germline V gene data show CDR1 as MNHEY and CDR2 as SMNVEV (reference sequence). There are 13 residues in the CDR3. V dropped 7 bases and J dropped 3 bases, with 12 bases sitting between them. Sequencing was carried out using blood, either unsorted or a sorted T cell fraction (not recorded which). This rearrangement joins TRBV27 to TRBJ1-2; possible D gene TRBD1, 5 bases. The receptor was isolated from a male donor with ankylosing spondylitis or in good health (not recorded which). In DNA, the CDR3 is TGTGCCAGCAAGGGCAGGGTGGACTATGGCTACACCTTC. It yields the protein CASKGRVDYGYTF.